Sequencing of this TCR beta chain was carried out in a study of blood T cells in healthy people across ages. A second PCR of 7 to 11 cycles used a sample-barcoded 5' primer and a J-beta primer mix. Each CDR3 protein gets one entry after TCRdb re-called the 5' RACE reads with MiXCR. The data hold about 640,000 distinct CDR3 sequences, with approximately 30% observed a single time. The source material was blood. The receptor was derived from a woman older than 75 in good health.

The CDR3 region is CASSERINNYGYTF. CDR3 coding DNA: TGTGCCAGCAGTGAGAGGATTAATAACTATGGCTACACCTTC. This chain joins TRBV2 and TRBJ1-2; unclear D gene. The germline V gene has CDR1 SNHLY and CDR2 FYNNEI. With 3 bases removed from V and 1 base from J, the gap between germline ends came to 9 bases. The CDR3 consists of 14 residues.